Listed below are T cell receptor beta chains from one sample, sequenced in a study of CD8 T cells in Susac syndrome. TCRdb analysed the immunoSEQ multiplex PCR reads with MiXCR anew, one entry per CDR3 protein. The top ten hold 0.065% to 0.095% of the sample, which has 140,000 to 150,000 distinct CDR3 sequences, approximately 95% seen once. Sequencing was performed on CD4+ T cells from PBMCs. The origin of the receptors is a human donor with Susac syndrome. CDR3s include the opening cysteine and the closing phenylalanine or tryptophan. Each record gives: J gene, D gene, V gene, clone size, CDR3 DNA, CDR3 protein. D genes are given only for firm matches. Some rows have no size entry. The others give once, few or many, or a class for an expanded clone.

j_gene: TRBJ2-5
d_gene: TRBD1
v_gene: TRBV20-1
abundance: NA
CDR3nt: TGCAGTGCTAGATCCCGACAGGGCCAAGAGACCCAGTACTTC
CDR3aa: CSARSRQGQETQYF

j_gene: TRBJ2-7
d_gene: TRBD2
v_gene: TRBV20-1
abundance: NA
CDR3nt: TGCAGTGCCGAGACTAGCGGGATTACGTACGAGCAGTACTTC
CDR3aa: CSAETSGITYEQYF

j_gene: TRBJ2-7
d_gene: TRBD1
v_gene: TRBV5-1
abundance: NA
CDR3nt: TGCGCCAGCAGCCCCCGGGACAGCGCCTACGAGCAGTACTTC
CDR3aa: CASSPRDSAYEQYF

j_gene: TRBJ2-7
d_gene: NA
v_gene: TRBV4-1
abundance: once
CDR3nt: TGCGCCAGCAGCCAAGTAAGATCCTACGAGCAGTACTTC
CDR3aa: CASSQVRSYEQYF

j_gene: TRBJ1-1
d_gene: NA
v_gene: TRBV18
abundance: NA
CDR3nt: TGTGCCAGCTCACCAGAAGGACAGATGAACACTGAAGCTTTCTTT
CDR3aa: CASSPEGQMNTEAFF

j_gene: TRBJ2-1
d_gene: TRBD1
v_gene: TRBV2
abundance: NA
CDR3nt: TGTGCCAGCAGTTACCGACAGGGGGCAAGGAATGAGCAGTTCTTC
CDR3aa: CASSYRQGARNEQFF

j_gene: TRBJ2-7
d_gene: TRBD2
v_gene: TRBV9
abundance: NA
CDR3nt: TGTGCCAGCAGCCCCACGACTAGCTTCTCCTACGAGCAGTACTTC
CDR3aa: CASSPTTSFSYEQYF

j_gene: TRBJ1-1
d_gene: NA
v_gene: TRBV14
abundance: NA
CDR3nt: TGTGCCAGCAGCCAAGATCTCGGGCGGAGTGAAGCTTTCTTT
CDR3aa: CASSQDLGRSEAFF

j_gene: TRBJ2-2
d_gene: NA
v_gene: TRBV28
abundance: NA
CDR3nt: TGTGCCAGCAGTTTTCCAGGGACCCCCCCCGGGGAGCTGTTTTTT
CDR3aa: CASSFPGTPPGELFF

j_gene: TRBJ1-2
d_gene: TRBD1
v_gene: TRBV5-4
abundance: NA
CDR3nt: TGTGCCAGCAGCTCCAGGGACAGGGGAAGTGGCTACACCTTC
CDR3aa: CASSSRDRGSGYTF

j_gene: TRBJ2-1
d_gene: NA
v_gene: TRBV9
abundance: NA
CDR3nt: TGTGCCAGCAGCGTAGTGGGGTTGCCCTACAATGAGCAGTTCTTC
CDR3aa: CASSVVGLPYNEQFF

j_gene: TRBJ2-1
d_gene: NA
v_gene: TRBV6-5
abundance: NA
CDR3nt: TGTGCCAGATTCATGAACAGGAATGAGCAGTTCTTC
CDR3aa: CARFMNRNEQFF

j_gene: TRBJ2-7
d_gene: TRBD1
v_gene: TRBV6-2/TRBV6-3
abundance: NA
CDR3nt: TGTGCCAGCAGTCAAATATCGACAGGGTTATACGAGCAGTACTTC
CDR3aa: CASSQISTGLYEQYF

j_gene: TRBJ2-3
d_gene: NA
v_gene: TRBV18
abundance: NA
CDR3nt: TGTGCCAGCTCACCTCCGGGACGGAAAAGCACAGATACGCAGTATTTT
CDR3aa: CASSPPGRKSTDTQYF

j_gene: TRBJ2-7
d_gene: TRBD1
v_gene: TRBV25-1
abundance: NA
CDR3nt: TGTGCCAGCAGTGAATCAGCAGGGGGAGCCTCCTACGAGCAGTACTTC
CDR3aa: CASSESAGGASYEQYF

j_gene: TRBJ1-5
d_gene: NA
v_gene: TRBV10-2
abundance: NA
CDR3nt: TGCGCCAGCAGAGGGAATAGCAATCAGCCCCAGCATTTT
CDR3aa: CASRGNSNQPQHF

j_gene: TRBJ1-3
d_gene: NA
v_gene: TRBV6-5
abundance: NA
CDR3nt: TGTGCCAGCAGCTTAACCTGGGGGTCTGGAAACACCATATATTTT
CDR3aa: CASSLTWGSGNTIYF

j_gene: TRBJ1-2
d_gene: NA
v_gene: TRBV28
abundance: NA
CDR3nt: TGTGCCAGCAGTTTCGGGTTCGCAGTAGGGTATGGCTACACCTTC
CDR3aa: CASSFGFAVGYGYTF

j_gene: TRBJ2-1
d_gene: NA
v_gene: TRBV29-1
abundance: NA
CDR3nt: TGCAGCGTGAATGAGCAGTTCTTC
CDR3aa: CSVNEQFF

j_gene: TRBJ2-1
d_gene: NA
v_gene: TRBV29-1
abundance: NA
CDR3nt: TGCAGCGCTCGCCCCTACAATGAGCAGTTCTTC
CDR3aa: CSARPYNEQFF

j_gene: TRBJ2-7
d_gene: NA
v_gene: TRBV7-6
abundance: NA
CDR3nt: TGTGCCAGCAGCCAGCAGGTGGGCCTGGGATCCTACGAGCAGTACTTC
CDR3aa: CASSQQVGLGSYEQYF

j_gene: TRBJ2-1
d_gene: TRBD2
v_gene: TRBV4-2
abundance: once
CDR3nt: TGTGCCAGCAGCCGACTAGCGGGGAACAATGAGCAGTTCTTC
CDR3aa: CASSRLAGNNEQFF

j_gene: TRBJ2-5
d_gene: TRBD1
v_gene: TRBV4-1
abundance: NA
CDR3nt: TGCGCCAGCAGCCATGGAACAGGGGGCGCAGATGAGACCCAGTACTTC
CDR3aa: CASSHGTGGADETQYF

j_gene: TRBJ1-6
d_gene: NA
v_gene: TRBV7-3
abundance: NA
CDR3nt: TGTGCCAGCAGCTTAGCGGCAGCCTATAATTCACCCCTCCACTTT
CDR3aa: CASSLAAAYNSPLHF

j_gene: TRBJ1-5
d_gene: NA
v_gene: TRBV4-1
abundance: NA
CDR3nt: TGCGCCAGCAGCCAAAGGCAAAATCAGCCCCAGCATTTT
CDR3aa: CASSQRQNQPQHF

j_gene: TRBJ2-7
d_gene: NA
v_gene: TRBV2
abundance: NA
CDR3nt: TGTGCCAGCCACTTGGACACCAACTACGAGCAGTACTTC
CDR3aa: CASHLDTNYEQYF

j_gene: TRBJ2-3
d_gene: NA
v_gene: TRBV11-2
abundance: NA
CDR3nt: TGTGCCAGCAGTTATTGGAGGACAGATACGCAGTATTTT
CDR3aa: CASSYWRTDTQYF

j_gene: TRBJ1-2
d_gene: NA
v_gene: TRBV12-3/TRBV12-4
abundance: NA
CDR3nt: TGTGCCAGCAGTCGGAAAATCAGGGGATCGGGCTATGGCTACACCTTC
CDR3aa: CASSRKIRGSGYGYTF

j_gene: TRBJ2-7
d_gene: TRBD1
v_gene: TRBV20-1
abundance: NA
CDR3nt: TGCAGTGCTAGGGACAGGCTCCACGAGCAGTACTTC
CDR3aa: CSARDRLHEQYF

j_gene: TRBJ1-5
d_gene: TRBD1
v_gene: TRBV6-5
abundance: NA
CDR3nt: TGTGCCAGCAGGGGGACAGGGGGTCAGCCCCAGCATTTT
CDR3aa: CASRGTGGQPQHF

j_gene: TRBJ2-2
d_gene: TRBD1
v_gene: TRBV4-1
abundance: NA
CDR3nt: TGCGCCAGCAGCCAACAGGACAGGGACACCGGGGAGCTGTTTTTT
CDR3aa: CASSQQDRDTGELFF

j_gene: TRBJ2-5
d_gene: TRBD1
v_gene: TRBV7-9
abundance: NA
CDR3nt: TGTGCCAGCAGTCCCGGGACAGGGGTTCTTATCCAAGAGACCCAGTACTTC
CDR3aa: CASSPGTGVLIQETQYF

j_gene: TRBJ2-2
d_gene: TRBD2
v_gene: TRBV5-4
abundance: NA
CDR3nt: TGTGCCAGCAGCTTGCCGGGACTAGCGGGAGGGAATAACACCGGGGAGCTGTTTTTT
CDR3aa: CASSLPGLAGGNNTGELFF

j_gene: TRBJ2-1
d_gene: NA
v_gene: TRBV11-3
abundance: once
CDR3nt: TGTGCCAGCAGCTTAGATGTTGGACAAGAGTTCTTC
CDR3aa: CASSLDVGQEFF

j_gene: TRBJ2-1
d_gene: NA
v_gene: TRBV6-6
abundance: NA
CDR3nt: TGTGCCAGCAGTTGGGAGTTTGAGCAGTTCTTC
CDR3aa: CASSWEFEQFF

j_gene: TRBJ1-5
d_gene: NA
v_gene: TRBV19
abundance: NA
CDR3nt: TGTGCCAGTAGTACTACAGGGTTCAGCAATCAGCCCCAGCATTTT
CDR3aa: CASSTTGFSNQPQHF

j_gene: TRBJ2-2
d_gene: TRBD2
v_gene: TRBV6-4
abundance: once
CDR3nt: TGTGCCAGCAGTGATTCAGCGGGGAGGAGCACCGGGGAGCTGTTTTTT
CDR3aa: CASSDSAGRSTGELFF

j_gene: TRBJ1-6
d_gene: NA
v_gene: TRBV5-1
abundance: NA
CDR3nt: TGCGCCAGCTCCCCGTGGGGTAACGATGGCTCACCCCTCCACTTT
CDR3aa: CASSPWGNDGSPLHF

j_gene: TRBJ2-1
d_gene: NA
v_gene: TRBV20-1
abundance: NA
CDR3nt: TGCAGTGCTACATTAGATTACAATGAGCAGTTCTTC
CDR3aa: CSATLDYNEQFF

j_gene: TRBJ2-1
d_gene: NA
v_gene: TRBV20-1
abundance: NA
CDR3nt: TGCAGTGCGAGGGGGGTAGCGGGCAACTACAATGAGCAGTTCTTC
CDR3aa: CSARGVAGNYNEQFF